Below are 26 T cell receptor beta chains sequenced from a single sample in a study of T cells after yellow fever vaccination. TCRdb called the 5' RACE reads again in MiXCR, with one record for every CDR3 protein. The sample shows over 250,000 distinct CDR3 sequences, roughly 4.8% of them seen only once. The input for sequencing was CD4+ T cells sorted from PBMCs, taken on the day of the yellow fever booster vaccination. The source is a young man who received the YFV17D yellow fever vaccine.

There are a few counts of this clonotype. The chain is built from TRBV6-2 or TRBV6-3 and TRBJ2-7; 8 bases match TRBD1. This CDR3 contains 13 residues. Per the germline V gene, CDR1 is MNHEY and CDR2 is SVGEGT. Trimming at V came to 6 bases and at J to 5 bases, leaving 6 bases not matched to a gene. CDR3 nucleotide sequence: TGTGCCAGCAGCCCGGACAGGGCCCACGAGCAGTACGTC. Protein sequence: CASSPDRAHEQYV.

A few counts support this clonotype. This chain links TRBV5-6 with TRBJ2-6; D uncertain. The CDR3 totals 14 residues. Trimming took 7 bases from V and 0 from J, leaving 8 bases between them. The germline gives CDR1 SGHDT, CDR2 YYEEEE. The CDR3 sequence is CASEEYSGANVLTF. In nucleotides, the CDR3 is TGTGCCAGCGAAGAGTACTCTGGGGCCAACGTCCTGACTTTC.

This chain connects TRBV7-9 to TRBJ2-7; no definite D call. Germline-derived CDR1 and CDR2 are SEHNR and FQNEAQ (reference sequence). V was trimmed by 0 bases and J by 0 bases, leaving 6 bases between them. The CDR3 covers 14 residues. CDR3 nucleotides: TGTGCCAGCAGCTTAGCAACAGTCTCCTACGAGCAGTACTTC. Its protein product is CASSLATVSYEQYF.

The V and J genes are TRBV28 and TRBJ1-1, with D uncertain. The CDR3 is 13 residues long. V was trimmed by 8 bases and J by 10 bases, leaving 20 bases between them. CDR1 MDHEN and CDR2 SYDVKM come from the germline V gene. CDR3 amino acids: CASQPFARAAAFF. For the CDR3, the DNA is TGTGCCAGCCAACCTTTCGCCCGGGCCGCAGCTTTCTTT.

This clonotype was recorded many times. Written as DNA, the CDR3 is TGCGCCAGCAGCTTGGAACCAGCGGGGGGTACTAATGAGCAGTTCTTC. This gives the protein CASSLEPAGGTNEQFF. This sequence joins TRBV5-1 and TRBJ2-1, with TRBD2 identical over 9 bases. V shed 0 bases, J shed 7 bases, and the junction held 8 bases outside the gene matches. Germline V CDR1 and CDR2: SGHRS, YFSETQ. The CDR3 is made up of 16 amino acids. Based on the CDR3 plus reference TRBV5-1 and TRBJ2-1, the full variable domain is KAGVTQTPRYLIKTRGQQVTLSCSPISGHRSVSWYQQTPGQGLQFLFEYFSETQRNKGNFPGRFSGRQFSNSRSEMNVSTLELGDSALYLCASSLEPAGGTNEQFFGPGTRLTVL.

This clonotype has a count of ten or more. The chain links TRBV15 to TRBJ2-2, with TRBD2 matching 11 bases. J gave up 5 bases and V 5 bases, and 7 bases lay outside the gene matches. This CDR3 comprises 16 residues. Per the germline V gene, CDR1 is LNHNV and CDR2 is YYDKDF (reference sequence). CDR3 residues: CATSPQGLAVTGELFF. In nucleotides, the CDR3 is TGTGCCACCAGCCCTCAGGGACTAGCGGTGACCGGGGAGCTGTTTTTT.

This clonotype has at least ten counts. In nucleotides, the CDR3 is TGCGCCAGCAGCCAAGCTCGGAGCTCTGGGGCCAACGTCCTGACTTTC. Protein sequence: CASSQARSSGANVLTF. The V gene is TRBV4-3, the J gene TRBJ2-6; unclear D gene. Germline assignment: CDR1 LGHNA and CDR2 YSLEER. The CDR3 contains 16 residues. Trimming took off 1 base at V and 0 bases at J, with 7 bases between the two ends.

This clonotype turned up a few times. The chain combines TRBV5-1 with TRBJ1-1; 9 bases align to TRBD1. CDR3 length: 15 amino acids. Germline CDR1 reads SGHRS; CDR2 reads YFSETQ. Germline trimming cut 4 bases from V and 1 base from J; bases unmatched to any gene: 5. The DNA of the CDR3 is TGCGCCAGCAGCATATGGACAGGGGCGAACACTGAAGCTTTCTTT. Encoded protein: CASSIWTGANTEAFF.

This chain joins TRBV10-3 and TRBJ2-3; D may be TRBD2 (5 bases). The CDR3 runs 18 residues. CDR1 is ENHRY and CDR2 is SYGVKD in the germline V gene. Trimming removed 3 bases from V and 3 bases from J, with 22 bases in between. This CDR3 is CAISDRYTRAAGTDTQYF. DNA for the CDR3: TGTGCCATCAGTGATCGGTACACGCGGGCCGCCGGGACAGATACGCAGTATTTT.

As to this clonotype: A much more abundant neighbour one base away suggests this may be a read error. Here the CDR3 DNA reads TGTGCCACCAGTGAGTTTGTTTCGGATACGCAGTATTTT. It is translated as CATSEFVSDTQYF. This chain links TRBV10-3 with TRBJ2-3; D unresolved. This CDR3 contains 13 residues. The V gene's germline CDR1 is ENHRY and CDR2 SYGVKD.

In this sample, this clonotype turned up many times. One junction end disagrees with the germline gene, perhaps due to a read error. The CDR3 reads CASSFGLAGGQETQYF. The CDR3 DNA follows: TGCGCCAGCAGCTTCGGACTAGCGGGCGGACAAGAGACCCAGTACTTC. The rearrangement joins TRBV7-2 to TRBJ2-5; 11 positions match TRBD2. CDR1 and CDR2 (germline): SGHTA, FQGNSA. The CDR3 totals 16 residues.

The chain is built from TRBV10-2 and TRBJ2-4; TRBD1 agrees at 8 bases. Germline assignment: CDR1 WSHSY and CDR2 SAAADI. V was clipped by 1 base and J by 7 bases; unmatched bases: 9. The CDR3 is made up of 16 amino acids. The CDR3 loop reads CASSEFRGPGRNIQYF. CDR3 nucleotides: TGCGCCAGCAGTGAGTTCAGGGGGCCGGGTAGGAACATTCAGTACTTC.

CDR3 coding DNA: TGTGCCAGCAGGCCCTTCGGGGGTAAAGAGACCCAGTACTTC. This sequence encodes CASRPFGGKETQYF. The gene calls are TRBV6-5 and TRBJ2-5, with D possibly TRBD2 on 6 matching bases. The CDR3 is made up of 14 amino acids. Germline CDR1 and CDR2: MNHEY and SVGAGI. V dropped 6 bases and J dropped 3 bases, with 14 bases sitting between them.

This chain joins TRBV12-5 and TRBJ2-1; 7 nucleotides agree with TRBD1. The CDR3 runs to 15 residues. Germline loops: CDR1 LGHNT, CDR2 FRNRAP. Germline trimming cut 5 bases from V and 1 base from J; bases unmatched to any gene: 5. CDR3: CASGLARGSYNEQFF. The DNA for the CDR3 is TGTGCTAGTGGTCTCGCCAGGGGGTCCTACAATGAGCAGTTCTTC.

The sample holds many counts of this clonotype. The chain joins TRBV12-3 or TRBV12-4 to TRBJ2-5; TRBD2 is a possible D gene (6 bases). This CDR3 is 16 amino acids long. V was shortened by 1 base and J by 0 bases, with 12 bases between the two germline ends. The CDR3 nucleotides read TGTGCCAGCAGTTTAGTTTACGGGGACTACCAAGAGACCCAGTACTTC. Protein sequence: CASSLVYGDYQETQYF.

This clonotype was seen at least ten times. The chain combines TRBV4-3 with TRBJ1-6; no firm D call. CDR1 and CDR2 (germline): LGHNA, YSLEER. The CDR3 totals 14 residues. V gave up 0 bases and J gave up 6 bases, with 6 bases separating them. CDR3 in amino acids: CASSQEIRNSPLHF. DNA of the CDR3: TGCGCCAGCAGCCAAGAAATCCGTAATTCACCCCTCCACTTT.

This chain uses TRBV28 with TRBJ1-2, with D maybe TRBD1 (5 bases). CDR3 length equals 13 residues. Germline V CDR1 and CDR2: MDHEN, SYDVKM. Trimming cost V 3 bases and J 4 bases, with 9 bases left between them. The CDR3 protein is CASSFGQGYGYTF. The CDR3 bases are TGTGCCAGCAGTTTCGGGCAGGGCTATGGCTACACCTTC.

The chain links TRBV9 to TRBJ2-3; D gene ambiguous. The germline V gene encodes CDR1 SGDLS and CDR2 YYNGEE. Trimming removed 2 bases from V and 2 bases from J, with 9 bases in between. CDR3 size: 14 residues. CDR3 sequence (DNA): TGTGCCAGCAGCGTGGAACTTATCACAGATACGCAGTATTTT. Its translation is CASSVELITDTQYF.

J is TRBJ1-6 and V is TRBV9, with D maybe TRBD1 (6 bases). With 3 bases removed from V and 5 bases from J, the gap between germline ends came to 12 bases. CDR1 is SGDLS and CDR2 is YYNGEE in the germline V gene. The CDR3 is made up of 15 amino acids. In nucleotides, the CDR3 is TGTGCCAGCAGCGGCCGGGACATCCATAATTCACCCCTCCACTTT. As protein: CASSGRDIHNSPLHF. Based on the CDR3 plus reference TRBV9 and TRBJ1-6, the full variable domain is DSGVTQTPKHLITATGQRVTLRCSPRSGDLSVYWYQQSLDQGLQFLIQYYNGEERAKGNILERFSAQQFPDLHSELNLSSLELGDSALYFCASSGRDIHNSPLHFGNGTRLTVT.

This clonotype was counted many times. The V and J genes are TRBV7-8 and TRBJ1-1, with D uncertain. CDR3 size: 14 residues. Trimming shortened V by 1 base and J by 4 bases, and 10 bases separated the two germline ends. CDR1 and CDR2 (germline): SGHVS, FQNEAQ. Here the CDR3 DNA reads TGTGCCAGCAGCTTAGTAGGTTGGGGCACTGAAGCTTTCTTT. This encodes CASSLVGWGTEAFF.

In this sample, this clonotype turned up many times. The rearrangement links TRBV19 to TRBJ1-5, with unresolved D. V dropped 8 bases and J dropped 0 bases, with 11 bases sitting between them. The CDR3 is 14 amino acids. The germline V gene encodes CDR1 LNHDA and CDR2 SQIVND (reference sequence). The CDR3 DNA sequence: TGTGCCAGTGTCGCGGGGATTAGCAATCAGCCCCAGCATTTT. This translates into CASVAGISNQPQHF.

In this sample, this clonotype turned up many times. This chain joins TRBV27 and TRBJ2-3; 9 bases map to TRBD1. Germline loops: CDR1 MNHEY, CDR2 SMNVEV (reference sequence). The V segment lost 8 bases and the J segment 3 bases; nucleotides outside the gene matches: 3. This CDR3 has 13 amino acids. The CDR3 DNA follows: TGTGCCAGCCGAGGGACAGGGACAGATACGCAGTATTTT. It encodes CASRGTGTDTQYF.

The chain joins TRBV6-2 or TRBV6-3 to TRBJ2-4; D is tentatively TRBD1 or TRBD2 (6 bases each). Per germline, CDR1 MNHEY and CDR2 SVGEGT. V was clipped by 8 bases and J by 8 bases, with 16 bases between them. The length of the CDR3 is 13 residues. DNA for the CDR3: TGTGCCAGCCTAGAGGGGGGCGGGGACATTCAGTACTTC. Residues: CASLEGGGDIQYF.

This clonotype was observed many times. The chain employs TRBV28 and TRBJ1-1, with D unresolved. CDR3 length: 12 residues. Germline CDR1 and CDR2: MDHEN and SYDVKM. The ends were cut back, 6 bases at V and 0 bases at J, with 5 bases in the middle. The CDR3 loop is CASRAMNTEAFF. DNA of the CDR3: TGTGCCAGCAGGGCGATGAACACTGAAGCTTTCTTT.

This clonotype has a handful of counts. The V gene is TRBV5-4, the J gene TRBJ2-7; a weak D match, TRBD1 (5 bases). V lost 0 bases, J lost 4 bases, and 8 bases lay in between. This CDR3 is 13 amino acids long. Germline V gene lookup returns CDR1 SGHNT and CDR2 YYREEE (reference sequence). CDR3 nucleotide sequence: TGTGCCAGCAGCTTGGACAGGCGATACGAGCAGTACGTC. Encoded protein: CASSLDRRYEQYV.

This clonotype came up many times. The junction does not match germline at one end; this may be a read error. The chain links TRBV7-9 to TRBJ2-4, with TRBD2 matching over 13 bases. This CDR3 comprises 14 residues. The germline CDR1 and CDR2 sequences are SEHNR and FQNEAQ (reference sequence). The CDR3 region is CASTPGTSGDQHHF. In DNA form, the CDR3 reads TGTGCCAGCACCCCTGGGACTAGCGGGGATCAGCACCACTTC.